This is a list of T cell receptor beta chains from one sample in a study of T cell clonotyping in hematopoietic cell transplantation. Here immunoSEQ multiplex PCR was the method, and the copy in TCRdb shows in-frame clones only, minus some. Of approximately 22,000 clones in the sample, roughly nine tenths were seen once. The sequencing used peripheral blood mononuclear cells, collected before stem cell transplant. The receptors originated from a man between 18 and 35 years old with biphenotypic leukemia. Some clones in this sample may be carry-over from other donors' samples. CDR3s include the opening cysteine and the closing phenylalanine or tryptophan. D genes are given only for firm matches. The size of a clone is reported for some rows only, either as once, few or many, or as a class for expanded clones.

-	TRBV10-3	-	TRBJ1-2	CAIREYGGTDYGYTF	TGTGCCATCCGTGAATACGGGGGGACGGACTATGGCTACACCTTC
-	TRBV6-5	-	TRBJ1-2	CAASDRQSNGYTF	TGTGCCGCATCGGATCGACAGAGTAATGGCTACACCTTC
-	TRBV27	-	TRBJ2-3	CASSLLGVPDTQYF	TGTGCCAGCAGTTTATTAGGGGTTCCAGATACGCAGTATTTT
once	TRBV15	TRBD2	TRBJ2-7	CATSSASGGPSYEQYF	TGTGCCACCAGCAGCGCTAGCGGGGGGCCCTCCTACGAGCAGTACTTC
-	TRBV10-1	-	TRBJ1-4	CASSEQINEKLFF	TGCGCCAGCAGTGAACAGATTAATGAAAAACTGTTTTTT
-	TRBV4-1	TRBD1	TRBJ2-7	CASSQEGTVGVREQYF	TGCGCCAGCAGCCAAGAAGGGACAGTGGGAGTCCGAGAGCAGTACTTC
-	TRBV6-6	-	TRBJ1-2	CASSLLGHIYGYTF	TGTGCCAGCAGTCTATTGGGACACATCTATGGCTACACCTTC
-	TRBV4-1	-	TRBJ1-2	CASSQSTGNYGYTF	TGCGCCAGCAGCCAATCTACAGGGAACTATGGCTACACCTTC
-	TRBV4-1	-	TRBJ2-2	CASSRGTTGELFF	TGCGCCAGCAGCCGGGGGACCACCGGGGAGCTGTTTTTT
few	TRBV2	-	TRBJ2-7	CASNTDGRGDF	TGTGCCAGCAACACCGATGGGCGCGGGGACTTC
-	TRBV5-1	-	TRBJ1-4	CASSLQGLEKLFF	TGCGCCAGCAGCTTGCAGGGCCTAGAAAAACTGTTTTTT
-	TRBV4-2	-	TRBJ1-6	CASSQDNGSPLHF	TGTGCCAGCAGCCAAGATAACGGTTCACCCCTCCACTTT
-	TRBV27	-	TRBJ1-1	CASRPGLRIDEAFF	TGTGCCAGCAGGCCGGGCCTTCGGATTGATGAAGCTTTCTTT
-	TRBV6-5	TRBD1	TRBJ1-1	CASSYSTGGITEAFF	TGTGCCAGCAGTTACTCGACAGGGGGTATCACTGAAGCTTTCTTT
-	TRBV5-4	TRBD1	TRBJ1-5	CASSPGQGRNQPQHF	TGTGCCAGCAGTCCGGGACAGGGGCGCAATCAGCCCCAGCATTTT
-	TRBV27	-	TRBJ2-7	CASSLGHNYEQYF	TGTGCCAGCAGTTTGGGACACAACTACGAGCAGTACTTC
-	TRBV11-2	-	TRBJ1-2	CASSLAGGVGYGYTF	TGTGCCAGCAGCTTAGCGGGGGGAGTTGGCTATGGCTACACCTTC
-	TRBV13	TRBD2	TRBJ2-3	CASSLGDSGGADTQYF	TGTGCCAGCAGCTTAGGGGATAGCGGGGGGGCAGATACGCAGTATTTT
-	TRBV19	TRBD2	TRBJ2-1	CASRTRTAGGDNEQFF	TGTGCCAGTAGAACCCGTACAGCGGGAGGGGACAATGAGCAGTTCTTC
-	TRBV19	-	TRBJ1-1	CATLKNTEAFF	TGTGCCACCCTAAAGAACACTGAAGCTTTCTTT
-	TRBV4-2	-	TRBJ1-5	CASSQRRGGMGNQPQHF	TGTGCCAGCAGCCAACGGCGAGGAGGGATGGGGAATCAGCCCCAGCATTTT
once	TRBV5-1	TRBD1	TRBJ1-4	CASSFWGQDNEKLFF	TGCGCCAGCAGCTTTTGGGGACAGGATAATGAAAAACTGTTTTTT
-	TRBV18	-	TRBJ1-1	CASSPGTKDRGAFF	TGTGCCAGCTCACCAGGGACCAAAGATCGGGGAGCTTTCTTT